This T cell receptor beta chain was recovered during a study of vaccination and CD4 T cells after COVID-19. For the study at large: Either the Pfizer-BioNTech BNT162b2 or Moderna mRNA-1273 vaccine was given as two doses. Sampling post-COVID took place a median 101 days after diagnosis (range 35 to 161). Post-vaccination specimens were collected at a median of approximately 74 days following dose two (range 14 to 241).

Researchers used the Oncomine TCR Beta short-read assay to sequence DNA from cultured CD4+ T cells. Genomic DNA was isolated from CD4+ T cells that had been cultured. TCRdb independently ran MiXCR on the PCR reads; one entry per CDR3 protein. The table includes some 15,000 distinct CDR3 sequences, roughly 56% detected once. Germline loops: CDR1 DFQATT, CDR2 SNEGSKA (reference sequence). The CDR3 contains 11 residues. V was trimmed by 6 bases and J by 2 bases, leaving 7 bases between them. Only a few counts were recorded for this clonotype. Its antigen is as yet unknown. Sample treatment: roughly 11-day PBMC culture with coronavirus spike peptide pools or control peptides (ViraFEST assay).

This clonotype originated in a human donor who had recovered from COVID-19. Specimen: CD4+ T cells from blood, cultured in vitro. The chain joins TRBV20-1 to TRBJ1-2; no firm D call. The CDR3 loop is CSAPVNYGYTF. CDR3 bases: TGCAGTGCCCCTGTAAACTATGGCTACACCTTC.